This TCR beta chain derives from a study of neurological immune-mediated disorders. Study-wide results and limits: Across subjects, expanded clones had no CDR3 amino acid sequences in common, pointing to private repertoires in all groups. Whereas HTLV-1-associated myelopathy showed the most TCR clonal expansion, multiple sclerosis showed the least, with levels below those of healthy controls.

Synthesis of cDNA was carried out by template-switch 5'RACE. The reaction used 10-nucleotide random UMIs. The yield of each sequencing run was over 170 million TCR-beta sequences from 15-18 subjects. TCRdb reprocessed the 5' RACE reads via MiXCR and lists one record per CDR3 protein. The sample consists of about 18,000 distinct CDR3 sequences, 27% of them appearing once. V dropped 0 bases and J dropped 3 bases, with 9 bases sitting between them. The CDR3 consists of 14 residues. The germline gives CDR1 SQVTM, CDR2 ANQGSEA. In its sample, this clonotype was seen a few times. The antigen remains undetermined.

The TCR sequence derives from a man aged 45-65 years with HTLV-1-associated myelopathy (HAM/TSP). The specimen sequenced was PBMCs. The chain is built from TRBV29-1 and TRBJ2-1; D unclear. The CDR3 DNA reads TGCAGCGTTGAAGATCGAGGCGGCTACAATGAGCAGTTCTTC. Its translation: CSVEDRGGYNEQFF.